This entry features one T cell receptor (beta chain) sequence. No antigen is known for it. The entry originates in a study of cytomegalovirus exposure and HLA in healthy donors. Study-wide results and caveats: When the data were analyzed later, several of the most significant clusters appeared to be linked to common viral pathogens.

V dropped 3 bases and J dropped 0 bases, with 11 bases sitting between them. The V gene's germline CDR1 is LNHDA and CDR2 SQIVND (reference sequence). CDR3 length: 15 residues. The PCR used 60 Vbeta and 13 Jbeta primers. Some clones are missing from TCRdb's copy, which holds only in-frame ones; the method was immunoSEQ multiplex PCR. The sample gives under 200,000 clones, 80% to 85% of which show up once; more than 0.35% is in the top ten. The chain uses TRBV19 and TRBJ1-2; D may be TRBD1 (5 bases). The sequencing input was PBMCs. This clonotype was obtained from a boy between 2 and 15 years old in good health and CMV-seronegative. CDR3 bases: TGTGCCAGTAGTATTAGGGGACTCACTAACTATGGCTACACCTTC. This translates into CASSIRGLTNYGYTF.